These 20 T cell receptor beta chains were all obtained from the same sample, sequenced in a study of blood T cells in healthy people across ages. The authors ran a second PCR of roughly 6 to 12 cycles using a sample-barcoded 5' primer and a J-beta primer mix. A single record per CDR3 protein comes from TCRdb applying MiXCR to the 5' RACE reads. This table holds more than 700,000 distinct CDR3 sequences, about 45% found once. Sequencing input: blood. All receptors come from a man older than 75 in good health.

This clonotype was seen a handful of times. The V gene is TRBV7-2, the J gene TRBJ2-3; 7 positions match TRBD2. Trimming removed 2 bases from V and 5 bases from J; junction bases left unmatched: 13. The V gene's germline CDR1 is SGHTA and CDR2 FQGNSA. CDR3 length: 17 residues. DNA of the CDR3: TGTGCCAGCAGCTTATCCCGGGCGGGAGTCGCGGGAGATACGCAGTATTTT. As protein: CASSLSRAGVAGDTQYF.

Note on this clonotype: The germline gene is not matched at one end of the junction; a read error may be the cause. The chain couples TRBV28 to TRBJ2-7; 8 bases are shared with TRBD2. The CDR3 spans 16 residues. The germline CDR1 and CDR2 sequences are MDHEN and SYDVKM. In DNA, the CDR3 is TGTGCCAGCAGCTTATCCGGGGGGGGGCAAGGGTACGAGCAGTACTTC. Protein product: CASSLSGGGQGYEQYF.

This clonotype appeared many times. The J gene is TRBJ2-5, the V gene TRBV20-1; a weak D match, TRBD1 (6 bases). Germline loops: CDR1 DFQATT, CDR2 SNEGSKA (reference sequence). V lost 6 bases, J lost 11 bases, and 31 bases lay in between. CDR3 length: 16 amino acids. The CDR3 nucleotides are TGCAGTGCGCCACCATCGTCACAGGGCCATTACAATGAGCAGTACTTC. The encoded protein is CSAPPSSQGHYNEQYF.

Concerning this clonotype itself: An end of the junction differs from the germline gene, which may be a read error. The chain combines TRBV5-1 with TRBJ2-3, with no clear D. CDR1 and CDR2 from the germline V gene are SGHRS and YFSETQ. The CDR3 consists of 13 residues. CDR3 DNA: TGCACCAGCAGCTCTACCTCCACAGATACGCAGTATTTT. Translation gives CTSSSTSTDTQYF.

This clonotype was detected only once. The chain joins TRBV11-2 to TRBJ2-7; D not certain. V was cut by 8 bases and J by 1 base, with 9 bases left in between. Germline CDR1 and CDR2: SGHAT and FQNNGV. The CDR3 extends over 12 amino acids. The CDR3 nucleotides read TGTGCCAGCGATCTGGGGTCCTACGAGCAGTACTTC. Translating it yields CASDLGSYEQYF.

This clonotype has just a few counts. The chain is built from TRBV29-1 and TRBJ2-4; D gene uncertain. Trimming pared 7 bases from V and 8 bases from J, leaving 15 bases between. This CDR3 is built from 12 residues. Looked up from germline, CDR1 is SQVTM and CDR2 is ANQGSEA. CDR3 sequence reads: CSGSYSLDIQYF. In DNA, the CDR3 is TGCAGCGGATCGTATAGCCTGGACATTCAGTACTTC.

This clonotype was detected a few times. The chain combines TRBV28 with TRBJ1-6, with 7 bases that match TRBD1. Germline CDR1 MDHEN, CDR2 SYDVKM. The V segment lost 3 bases and the J segment 5 bases; nucleotides outside the gene matches: 4. The CDR3 loop spans 15 amino acids. The CDR3 coding sequence is TGTGCCAGCAGTTTCCCAACAGGGGATAATTCACCCCTCCACTTT. Protein: CASSFPTGDNSPLHF.

This clonotype was found many times. CDR3 protein: CAWSPGTTYEQYF. The DNA of the CDR3 is TGTGCCTGGAGTCCAGGGACTACCTACGAGCAGTACTTC. This chain uses TRBV30 with TRBJ2-7; 7 nucleotides match TRBD2. This CDR3 spans 13 amino acids. The V gene end was trimmed by 2 bases and the J gene end by 2 bases; junction bases not matched to a gene: 3. CDR1 is GTSNPN, CDR2 SVGIG, per germline (reference sequence).

The chain has TRBV27 and TRBJ2-7; either TRBD1 or TRBD2 may fit D (5 bases each). The germline V gene encodes CDR1 MNHEY and CDR2 SMNVEV (reference sequence). The ends were cut back, 5 bases at V and 0 bases at J, with 23 bases in the middle. This CDR3 has 18 amino acids. Here the CDR3 reads CASSIKRTGTSSSYEQYF. DNA for the CDR3: TGTGCCAGCAGTATAAAGCGTACCGGGACGTCAAGCTCCTACGAGCAGTACTTC.

The chain joins TRBV20-1 to TRBJ2-7; TRBD2 matches at 9 bases. The CDR3 runs to 16 residues. The germline V gene has CDR1 DFQATT and CDR2 SNEGSKA (reference sequence). With 0 bases clipped from V and 3 bases from J, the junction kept 9 bases outside the gene matches. CDR3 nucleotides: TGCAGTGCTAGAGATGGGCGGGAGGGCCCCCTCTACGAGCAGTACTTC. It encodes CSARDGREGPLYEQYF.

This clonotype was counted a few times. This sequence may be a read error, since a much larger clone differs from it by one base. The V call is TRBV4-3, the J call TRBJ2-5; TRBD2 matches 7 bases. Germline lookup yields CDR1 LGHNA and CDR2 YSLEER. This CDR3 spans 15 amino acids. The V and J ends lost 4 bases and 11 bases, in that order; junction bases with no gene match: 16. Here the CDR3 reads CASSRGLGPPYEQYF. CDR3 nucleotide sequence: TGCGCCAGCAGCCGCGGACTAGGCCCCCCGTATGAGCAGTACTTC.

The V call is TRBV5-6, the J call TRBJ2-3, with 8 positions matching TRBD2. This CDR3 has 16 residues. The junction had 7 bases not matched to a gene; V was cut back by 1 base and J by 3 bases. Germline V gives CDR1 SGHDT, CDR2 YYEEEE. Here the CDR3 reads CASSLKRERSTDTQYF. The CDR3 nucleotides read TGTGCCAGCAGCTTGAAGCGGGAGCGGAGTACAGATACGCAGTATTTT.

This clonotype was seen at least ten times. The chain uses TRBV3-1 and TRBJ1-6; a weak D match, TRBD1 (5 bases). The CDR3 spans 17 residues. The ends were cut back, 4 bases at V and 7 bases at J, with 20 bases in the middle. Germline V gene data show CDR1 as LGHDT and CDR2 as YNNKEL (reference sequence). The CDR3 sequence: CASSPQHAQGGNSPLHF. CDR3 nucleotides: TGTGCCAGCAGCCCCCAGCATGCTCAGGGCGGGAATTCACCCCTCCACTTT.

This clonotype was recorded many times. The genes are TRBV11-2 and TRBJ1-6; D gene ambiguous. The CDR3 sequence is 14 residues long. V shed 5 bases and J shed 10 bases, with 15 bases lying between them. CDR1 is SGHAT and CDR2 is FQNNGV in the germline V gene. The CDR3 region is CASSQTRSGSPLHF. DNA of the CDR3: TGTGCCAGCAGCCAAACGCGGTCGGGATCACCCCTCCACTTT.

This chain joins TRBV7-2 and TRBJ1-1; D unresolved. The CDR3 length is 13 residues. Between the trimmed V and J ends, which lost 7 bases and 4 bases, there was a span of 13 bases. Germline V CDR1 and CDR2: SGHTA, FQGNSA. The CDR3 reads CASTPYRGTEAFF. The CDR3 DNA is TGTGCCAGCACCCCATACCGGGGCACTGAAGCTTTCTTT.

This clonotype was observed many times. One end of the junction fails to match germline, which may point to a read error. DNA for the CDR3: TGTGCCAGCAGTTTAGTCTCTGGGGCCAACGTCCTGACTTTC. Translation gives CASSLVSGANVLTF. The rearrangement links TRBV5-1 to TRBJ2-6; unclear D gene. Germline V gene data show CDR1 as SGHRS and CDR2 as YFSETQ. This CDR3 has 14 residues.

The J gene is TRBJ2-7, the V gene TRBV27; D uncertain. The CDR3 has 14 amino acids. CDR1 is MNHEY, CDR2 SMNVEV, per germline (reference sequence). V lost 2 bases and J 3 bases, leaving 11 bases between the germline ends. In DNA, the CDR3 is TGTGCCAGCAGTTTAAGTCTATCGCTCTACGAGCAGTACTTC. Its translation is CASSLSLSLYEQYF.

As concerns this clonotype: Mismatch with germline at one junction end may stem from a read error. V gene TRBV7-7 combines with J gene TRBJ2-5, with D possibly TRBD2 on 5 matching bases. The CDR3 length is 15 residues. CDR1 and CDR2 (germline): SSHAT, FNYEAQ (reference sequence). CDR3 loop: CASSLDGGGSETQYF. In nucleotides, the CDR3 is TGTGCTAGCAGCTTAGACGGAGGCGGTTCAGAGACCCAGTACTTC. The full variable domain, rest sourced from reference TRBV7-7 and TRBJ2-5, is GAGVSQSPRYKVTKRGQDVTLRCDPISSHATLYWYQQALGQGPEFLTYFNYEAQPDKSGLPSDRFSAERPEGSISTLTIQRTEQRDSAMYRCASSLDGGGSETQYFGPGTRLLVL.

This clonotype was seen only once. This may stem from a read error, because a much larger clone lies one nucleotide away. The gene calls are TRBV29-1 and TRBJ2-3; 7 bases are shared with TRBD2. This CDR3 region has 13 residues. Germline CDR1 reads SQVTM; CDR2 reads ANQGSEA. V shed 2 bases and J 4 bases; nucleotides not matched to a gene: 3. The CDR3 loop reads CSVEPTSSDTQYF. CDR3 nucleotide sequence: TGCAGCGTTGAACCGACTAGCTCAGATACGCAGTATTTT.

With regard to this clonotype: An end of the junction differs from the germline gene, which may be a read error. The J gene is TRBJ2-1, the V gene TRBV4-3; D might be TRBD1 (5 bases). This CDR3 has 15 residues. CDR1 LGHNA and CDR2 YSLEER come from the germline V gene. This CDR3 reads CASSQVMGPNNGQFF. CDR3 bases: TGCGCCAGCAGCCAAGTGATGGGGCCCAACAATGGGCAGTTCTTC.